This TCR beta chain comes out of a study of T cells in Graves' hyperthyroidism and ophthalmopathy (dated by TCRdb to the late 2010s). As for the study more broadly: Peripheral blood samples were taken at initial diagnosis, before any treatment was given. A discovery cohort of fewer than 110 patients, fewer than 50 with Graves' ophthalmopathy and more than 55 with stable Graves' hyperthyroidism, was used to find distinguishing TCR V-J signatures. An independent validation cohort of around 19 hyperthyroidism patients and about 15 patients who later progressed to ophthalmopathy tested prospective prediction of ophthalmopathy. For training and testing, the 95 to 100 patients in the discovery cohort were randomly divided in a 7:3 ratio. In addition, the study compared T-cell repertoires in thyroid tissue and in blood from roughly 6 Graves' hyperthyroidism patients. After blood sampling, hyperthyroidism patients were treated with methimazole at a starting dose of 30 mg daily, and ophthalmopathy patients were treated with high-dose intravenous methylprednisolone. The paper reports TCR Vbeta CDR3 sequencing of over 130 peripheral blood samples: 40 to 45 ophthalmopathy, under 80 hyperthyroidism and around 17 progressor patients.

Ophthalmopathy patients had moderately to severely active disease, with a Clinical Activity Score of 3 or more, a NOSPECS grade of 4 or more, and a disease duration of less than 3 months. Exclusion was applied to patients with uncontrolled infections, other autoimmune diseases, pregnancy or lactation. Diagnoses relied on clinical symptoms, serum thyroxine and TRAb, thyroid ultrasound and orbital computed tomography. Ficoll-Paque density gradient centrifugation was used to isolate PBMCs from around 10 ml of fresh peripheral blood. Trizol reagent was used to extract total RNA, and RNA quality was then checked on an Agilent 2100 Bioanalyzer. Points the paper makes about the study in general: A 13 V-J signature model separated ophthalmopathy from stable hyperthyroidism, with about 90% sensitivity and just under 84% specificity in cross-validation and 80%/75% in testing. During validation, the model predicted progression to ophthalmopathy a median of approximately 7 months ahead of onset, with more than 60% sensitivity and more than 72% specificity. Most expanded thyroid clonotypes (frequency above 0.001) were also detected in blood, suggesting blood repertoires may reflect thyroid immune responses. Sample size was not statistically predetermined, and blinding of investigators to group allocation was not performed.

This clonotype was counted at least ten times. Its binding antigen is unknown. Qualities for individual bases were not recorded, and no much larger clone is one base off. TCR beta CDR3 regions were amplified from RNA transcripts. For the first round of RT-PCR on the TCR CDR3, the HTBI primer set was used together with the Qiagen OneStep RT-PCR kit. Libraries were constructed in a second round of multiplex PCR, after which size selection and purification were carried out. Sequencing of the libraries was done on an Illumina HiSeq2000 using paired-end 100 bp reads. The authors' pipeline ran thus. SOAPnuke was used to process the raw data, removing reads that contained adapters or uncalled bases, had a mean Phred below 15, or lacked an exact match to the constant primer or identifier. High-quality paired reads were merged using COPE v1.2.5, and each unique nucleotide sequence was defined as a clonotype. MiTCR v1.1 was used to align the clonotypes against IMGT TRBV, TRBD and TRBJ reference segments. Only V-J combinations with frequency above 0.0001, covering 99.2% of repertoires, were analysed. The TCS score was defined as the ratio of F50 (clonal expansion) to E x V (chaos), calculated using BLOSUM62-based TCRdist between CDR3 peptides within each V-J. Welch's t-statistics and random forest reduced around 510 V-J features to some 14, which were used in a naive Bayes classifier (R e1071). TCRdb trimmed public reads at Q25 via fastp, called clones via MiXCR and kept in-frame beta chains. CDR3 protein duplicates are merged, each entry listing the most common genes and DNA. What appears here as the V and J calls and clone size reflects TCRdb's work, not the paper's. This sample has 530,000 or so distinct CDR3 sequences in its table, and 24% of those were observed once. In total, the top ten clones hold about 11% of the sample.

A distance of 14 bases separates the germline ends of V and J, which lose 4 bases and 2 bases respectively. Reading from cysteine to phenylalanine, the CDR3 counts 15 amino acids. Only CDR3 DNA is held: 45 bases, read in frame from base 1. For CDR1 and CDR2, the germline V gene (reference sequence) lists MNHEY and SMNVEV. The sequence came from a woman younger than 45 with Graves' ophthalmopathy. The chain was built from TRBV27 and TRBJ1-2; the best D guess is TRBD1, with 5 bases matching. Sequencing was done on a sample of blood. The sequence in DNA is TGTGCCAGCAGTTACCGCCGGGACGGGAACTATGGCTACACCTTC. This sequence encodes CASSYRRDGNYGYTF.